The source of this T cell receptor beta chain is a study of CD8+CD57+ T cells in acquired aplastic anemia (dated 2018 in TCRdb). General notes on the study: Extracted DNA from sorted CD4+ and CD8+ cells averaged around 3.2 ug, ranging from roughly 0.19 to 27.4 ug. CD8+CD57+ expansion was defined as frequency above the mean frequency observed in healthy subjects. What the research found in general, with its limitations: Although around 30 CD8+ CDR3 sequences were shared by patients and controls, these sequences appeared highly expressed in patients and within the immunodominant clones of patients. Patients and healthy controls showed no significant difference in CD8+ Simpson's diversity (P=0.060).

This clonotype was seen a few times. What antigen it recognizes has not been identified. It has no much larger one-base neighbor in the sample; base qualities were not kept. Flow cytometry had shown CD8+CD57+ cell expansion in the patients selected for sequencing. Every patient had severe acquired aplastic anemia, diagnosed using the International Study of Aplastic Anemia and Agranulocytosis and Camitta criteria. At the time blood was sampled, none of the patients had received any therapy. In this study, sorted CD4+ and CD8+ T cells from the blood of healthy subjects and of severe aplastic anemia patients had their TCR repertoires deep-sequenced. Patients were enrolled in the USA under clinicaltrials.gov protocols 00001620, 01623167, 00001397, 00071045, 00081523 and 00961064. Ficoll-Paque density gradient centrifugation was used to isolate peripheral blood mononuclear cells. CD4+ and CD8+ T cells were sorted by FACS or magnetic beads before DNA extraction.

Deletion took 8 bases off V and 3 bases off J, with a span of 11 bases between the germline ends. Spanning cysteine to phenylalanine, the CDR3 consists of 13 amino acids. Kept here is only the CDR3 DNA, which spans 39 bases and is read in frame from base 1. The CDR1 and CDR2 encoded by the germline V gene (reference sequence) are MNHEY and SMNVEV. Profiling of TCR beta VDJ combinations and CDR3 sequences used genomic DNA as the template. An Illumina HiSeq 2000 was used for TCR repertoire sequencing. The paper's processing steps were these. Repertoires were assessed using TRBV/TRBJ rearrangement plots, CDR3 size and DJ length profiles, and Simpson's diversity index. The most abundant DNA sequence in the deep sequencing data was taken as the immunodominant clone. CDR3 amino acid sequences were checked for sharing across subjects and were also compared against the VDJdb database and published repertoires. TCRdb reprocessed the public reads (quality trimming at Q25 with fastp, clone calling with MiXCR) and kept in-frame beta chains. Here each entry gathers all rows of one CDR3 protein and keeps the most common genes and DNA. The V and J calls, along with clone size, are taken from TCRdb and not from the paper's own processing. The table for this sample lists 100,000 to 150,000 distinct CDR3 sequences; 40% of them were counted only once. More than 2.5% of the sample is held by the ten biggest clonotypes.

This clonotype was sampled from a human donor with aplastic anemia. The sequencing input was sorted CD4+, CD8+, or CD8+CD57+ T cells (not recorded which) from PBMCs. In this chain, TRBV27 is recombined with TRBJ2-4; tentative D gene TRBD1, with 5 bases matching. The CDR3 here reads CASAETVKNIQYF. The base sequence is TGTGCCAGCGCGGAGACAGTCAAAAACATTCAGTACTTC.